A single sample is the source of the 9 T cell receptor beta chains below, sequenced in a study of cytomegalovirus exposure and HLA in healthy donors. Vbeta (60) and Jbeta (13) primers were used in the PCR. Generated by immunoSEQ multiplex PCR, the TCRdb table keeps only in-frame clones and is missing some. Among about 160,000 clones listed, around 80% were seen once. The sample consisted of PBMCs. These TCRs come from a male donor in good health and CMV-seropositive.

CDR3 loop: CAWGQEASGNTIYF. DNA for the CDR3: TGTGCCTGGGGACAGGAGGCGAGTGGAAACACCATATATTTT. The chain links TRBV30 to TRBJ1-3; 7 bases line up with TRBD1. The CDR3 contains 14 residues. Per the germline V gene, CDR1 is GTSNPN and CDR2 is SVGIG (reference sequence). V was pared by 5 bases and J by 3 bases, with 7 bases of the junction left unmatched.

J is TRBJ1-4 and V is TRBV29-1; 9 nucleotides agree with TRBD1. The CDR3 covers 16 residues. J was trimmed by 5 bases and V by 4 bases; bases with no gene match: 11. CDR1 is SQVTM and CDR2 is ANQGSEA in the germline V gene. The CDR3 sequence is CSVGLGTGIGNEKLFF. As DNA, the CDR3 is TGCAGCGTTGGCCTAGGGACAGGGATAGGAAATGAAAAACTGTTTTTT.

The V call is TRBV7-7, the J call TRBJ1-5, with TRBD1 as a possible D gene (6 bases). Germline assignment: CDR1 SSHAT and CDR2 FNYEAQ (reference sequence). Trimming took off 5 bases at V and 4 bases at J, with 12 bases between the two ends. The CDR3 consists of 14 residues. DNA for the CDR3: TGTGCCAGCAGCCCACAGGGCCGGAATCAGCCCCAGCATTTT. Translation: CASSPQGRNQPQHF.

This clone was recorded once. The chain joins TRBV30 to TRBJ1-2; no clear D. V dropped 2 bases and J dropped 2 bases, with 9 bases sitting between them. The CDR3 sequence is 13 residues long. The germline V gene encodes CDR1 GTSNPN and CDR2 SVGIG (reference sequence). For the CDR3, the DNA is TGTGCCTGGAGTAGCCGGGGAAACTATGGCTACACCTTC. The encoded protein is CAWSSRGNYGYTF.

The chain employs TRBV30 and TRBJ1-3, with D possibly being TRBD1 (6 bases). Germline V gives CDR1 GTSNPN, CDR2 SVGIG (reference sequence). Trimming cost V 5 bases and J 3 bases, with 8 bases left between them. This CDR3 spans 12 amino acids. CDR3 sequence: CAWEGGGNTIYF. CDR3 DNA: TGTGCCTGGGAAGGGGGTGGAAACACCATATATTTT.

The chain employs TRBV5-4 and TRBJ1-4, with unresolved D. Per germline, CDR1 SGHNT and CDR2 YYREEE (reference sequence). This CDR3 contains 14 residues. The ends were cut back, 0 bases at V and 6 bases at J, with 9 bases in the middle. The CDR3 sequence is CASSLDFGDEKLFF. The CDR3 bases are TGTGCCAGCAGCTTGGATTTCGGGGATGAAAAACTGTTTTTT.

The CDR3: CASSPTAGTGPGNTIYF. CDR3 nucleotides: TGTGCCAGTAGTCCGACGGCGGGGACAGGGCCCGGAAACACCATATATTTT. The chain combines TRBV19 with TRBJ1-3; 9 bases are shared with TRBD1. Germline V CDR1 and CDR2: LNHDA, SQIVND (reference sequence). The V and J ends lost 5 bases and 4 bases, in that order; junction bases with no gene match: 12. The CDR3 is 17 amino acids.

The chain joins TRBV2 to TRBJ1-2, with a tentative D call TRBD1 (5 bases). Germline lookup yields CDR1 SNHLY and CDR2 FYNNEI. The germline V and J ends were trimmed by 8 bases and 4 bases, with 11 bases remaining between them. The CDR3 is 12 amino acids. CDR3 nucleotides: TGTGCCAGCGGGCAGGGCCCCTATGGCTACACCTTC. Its protein product is CASGQGPYGYTF.

The V call is TRBV9, the J call TRBJ2-7, with 10 nucleotides matching TRBD2. Germline V CDR1 and CDR2: SGDLS, YYNGEE. CDR3 length: 18 residues. V was clipped by 0 bases and J by 9 bases; unmatched bases: 18. The CDR3 bases are TGTGCCAGCAGCGTAGGAATAGGTGGACTAGCGGCACCCAGGGGGCAGTACTTC. Translation gives CASSVGIGGLAAPRGQYF.